This record covers a single T cell receptor (beta chain). Profiled with immunoSEQ multiplex PCR; TCRdb holds only in-frame clones, not every one. Among under 200,000 clones listed, roughly 84% were seen once. The data belong to a study of blood T cell repertoires in COVID-19. Losses at the gene ends were 2 bases for V and 6 bases for J; bases not matched to a gene: 6. This CDR3 is built from 15 residues. Germline CDR1 and CDR2: SGHTA and FQGNSA. The chain has TRBV7-2 and TRBJ2-1, with TRBD1 matching 8 bases. Sequencing was performed on peripheral blood. The receptor comes from a man between 18 and 29 years old with active or convalescent COVID-19. The chain's CDR3 is CASSLWGQAFNEQFF. In DNA, the CDR3 is TGTGCCAGCAGCTTATGGGGACAGGCCTTCAATGAGCAGTTCTTC.